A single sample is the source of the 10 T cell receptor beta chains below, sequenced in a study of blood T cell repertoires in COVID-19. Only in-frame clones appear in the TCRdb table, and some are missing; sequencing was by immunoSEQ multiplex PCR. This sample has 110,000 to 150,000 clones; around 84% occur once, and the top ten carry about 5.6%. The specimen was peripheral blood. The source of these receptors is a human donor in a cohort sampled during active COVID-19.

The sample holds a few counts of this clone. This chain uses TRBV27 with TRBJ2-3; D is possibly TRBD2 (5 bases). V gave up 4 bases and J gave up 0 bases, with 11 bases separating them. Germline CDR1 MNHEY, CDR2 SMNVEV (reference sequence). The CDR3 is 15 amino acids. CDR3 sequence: CASSSRSGSTDTQYF. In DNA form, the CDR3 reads TGTGCCAGCAGTTCAAGAAGCGGAAGCACAGATACGCAGTATTTT.

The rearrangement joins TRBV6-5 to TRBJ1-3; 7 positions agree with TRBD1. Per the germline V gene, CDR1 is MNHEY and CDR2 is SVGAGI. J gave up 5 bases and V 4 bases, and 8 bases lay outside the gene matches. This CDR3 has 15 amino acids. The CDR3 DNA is TGTGCCAGCAGTTTCTCTTCGACAGGGAGAAACACCATATATTTT. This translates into CASSFSSTGRNTIYF.

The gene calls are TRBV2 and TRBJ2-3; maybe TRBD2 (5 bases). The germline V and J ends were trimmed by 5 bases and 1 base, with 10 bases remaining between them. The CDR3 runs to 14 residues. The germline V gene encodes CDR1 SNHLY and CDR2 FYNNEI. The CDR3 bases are TGTGCCAGCAGTCCTAGGCGGGGCACAGATACGCAGTATTTT. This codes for CASSPRRGTDTQYF.

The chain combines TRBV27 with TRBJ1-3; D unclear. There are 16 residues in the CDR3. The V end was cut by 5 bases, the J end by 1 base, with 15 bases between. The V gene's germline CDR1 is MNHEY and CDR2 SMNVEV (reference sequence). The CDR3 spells CASSGSQVPSGNTIYF. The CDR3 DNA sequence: TGTGCCAGCAGTGGCTCGCAAGTACCGTCTGGAAACACCATATATTTT.

The chain's CDR3 is CAWSALARGELFF. The CDR3 DNA follows: TGTGCCTGGAGTGCTCTAGCACGCGGGGAGCTGTTTTTT. This sequence joins TRBV30 and TRBJ2-2, with D perhaps TRBD2 (5 bases). V shed 1 base and J shed 7 bases, with 10 bases lying between them. Germline V lookup: CDR1 GTSNPN, CDR2 SVGIG (reference sequence). CDR3 length: 13 amino acids. Looking up the rest from reference TRBV30 and TRBJ2-2 gives the full variable domain: SQTIHQWPATLVQPVGSPLSLECTVEGTSNPNLYWYRQAAGRGLQLLFYSVGIGQISSEVPQNLSASRPQDRQFILSSKKLLLSDSGFYLCAWSALARGELFFGEGSRLTVL.

CDR3 in amino acids: CASSLTGALNTEAFF. CDR3 DNA sequence: TGTGCCAGCAGTTTGACAGGAGCCCTGAACACTGAAGCTTTCTTT. The chain carries TRBV28 and TRBJ1-1, with D possibly matching TRBD1 (6 bases). Germline values: CDR1 MDHEN, CDR2 SYDVKM. The CDR3 is 15 residues long. Trimming took 3 bases from V and 0 from J, leaving 11 bases between them.

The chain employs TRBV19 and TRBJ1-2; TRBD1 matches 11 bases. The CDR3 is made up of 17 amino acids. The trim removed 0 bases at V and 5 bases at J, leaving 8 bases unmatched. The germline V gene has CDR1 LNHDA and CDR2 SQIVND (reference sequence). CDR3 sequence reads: CASSIEAGQGVRYGYTF. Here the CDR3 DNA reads TGTGCCAGTAGTATAGAGGCGGGACAGGGGGTTCGGTATGGCTACACCTTC. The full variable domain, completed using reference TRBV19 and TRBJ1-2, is DGGITQSPKYLFRKEGQNVTLSCEQNLNHDAMYWYRQDPGQGLRLIYYSQIVNDFQKGDIAEGYSVSREKKESFPLTVTSAQKNPTAFYLCASSIEAGQGVRYGYTFGSGTRLTVV.

In DNA, the CDR3 is TGCGCCAGCAGCTTGGCGGGGATTACAGATACGCAGTATTTT. Residues: CASSLAGITDTQYF. This chain connects TRBV5-1 to TRBJ2-3, with a tentative D call TRBD2 (5 bases). CDR3 size: 14 residues. The V end was cut by 0 bases, the J end by 3 bases, with 8 bases between. CDR1 is SGHRS, CDR2 YFSETQ, per germline.

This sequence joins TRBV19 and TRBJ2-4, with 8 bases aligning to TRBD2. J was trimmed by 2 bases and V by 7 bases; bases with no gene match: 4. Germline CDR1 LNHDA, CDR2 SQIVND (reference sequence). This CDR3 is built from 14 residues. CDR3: CASKRGGSKNIQYF. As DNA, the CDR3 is TGTGCCAGTAAACGCGGGGGGTCCAAAAACATTCAGTACTTC. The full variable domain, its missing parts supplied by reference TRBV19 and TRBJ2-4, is DGGITQSPKYLFRKEGQNVTLSCEQNLNHDAMYWYRQDPGQGLRLIYYSQIVNDFQKGDIAEGYSVSREKKESFPLTVTSAQKNPTAFYLCASKRGGSKNIQYFGAGTRLSVL.

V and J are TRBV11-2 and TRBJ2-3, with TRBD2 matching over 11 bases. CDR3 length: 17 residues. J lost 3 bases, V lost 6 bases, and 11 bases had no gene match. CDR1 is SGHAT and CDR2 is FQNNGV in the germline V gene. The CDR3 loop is CASSQYAGTSGTDTQYF. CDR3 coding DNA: TGTGCCAGCAGTCAGTACGCCGGGACTAGCGGAACAGATACGCAGTATTTT.